This T cell receptor beta chain comes out of a study of blood T cell repertoires in COVID-19. Across the study: The samples span acute and convalescent COVID-19 from the United States, Italy and Spain. PBMCs, B-cell-depleted T cells, or T cells provided the cDNA or gDNA that made up the material.

Per the authors' pipeline: Estimation of nucleated cell counts relied on the amplification of reference gene primers. Sequenced by immunoSEQ multiplex PCR; TCRdb stores in-frame clones only, minus some. Clonal size and the V and J genes are those of that table, whereas D and trimming came from the DNA. The sample has roughly 320,000 clones, around 90% seen once. This clone was seen a handful of times. CDR3 length: 15 amino acids. Germline CDR1 reads SGHTA; CDR2 reads FQGNSA. V shed 5 bases and J shed 2 bases, with 15 bases lying between them. This receptor was obtained from a man aged 65-85 years with acute or convalescent COVID-19. The J gene is TRBJ1-2, the V gene TRBV7-2, with D possibly being TRBD1 (5 bases). Sequenced input: peripheral blood. This CDR3 reads CASSPTRAWNYGYTF. The CDR3 nucleotides are TGTGCCAGCAGCCCTACCAGGGCTTGGAACTATGGCTACACCTTC.